This TCR beta chain was identified during a study of blood T cells in healthy people across ages. Through a sample-barcoded 5' primer and a J-beta primer mix, a second PCR was run for roughly 7 to 11 cycles. Carrying 12 random nucleotides, a template-switch adaptor labeled each individual cDNA molecule. TCRdb re-called the 5' RACE reads through MiXCR, storing one row per CDR3 protein. This table has 1.8 million or so distinct CDR3 sequences, 39% appearing once. Trimming removed 3 bases from V and 6 bases from J, with 15 bases in between. This CDR3 comprises 15 residues. CDR1 and CDR2 from the germline V gene are LGHNA and YSLEER.

Sequencing was done on a sample of blood. The receptor comes from a human donor in good health. V is TRBV4-3 and J is TRBJ2-1; TRBD1 is a possible D gene (5 bases). CDR3 loop: CASSHTVGACNEQFF. CDR3 in DNA: TGCGCCAGCAGCCATACGGTAGGGGCGTGCAATGAGCAGTTCTTC.